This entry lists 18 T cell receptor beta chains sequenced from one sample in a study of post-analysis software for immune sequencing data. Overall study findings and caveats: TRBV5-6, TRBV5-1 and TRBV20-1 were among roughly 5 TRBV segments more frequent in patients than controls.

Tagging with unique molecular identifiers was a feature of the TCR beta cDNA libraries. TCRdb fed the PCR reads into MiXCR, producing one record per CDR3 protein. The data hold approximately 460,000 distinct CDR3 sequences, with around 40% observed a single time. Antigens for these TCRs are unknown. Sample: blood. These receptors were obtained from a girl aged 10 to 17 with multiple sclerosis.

CDR3 region: CASSRWDGRNTEAFF. The CDR3 coding sequence is TGCGCCAGCAGCCGGTGGGACGGACGGAACACTGAAGCTTTCTTT. The genes are TRBV5-1 and TRBJ1-1; possible D gene TRBD1, 5 bases. The CDR3 loop spans 15 amino acids. Germline loops: CDR1 SGHRS, CDR2 YFSETQ. The V end was cut by 4 bases, the J end by 1 base, with 14 bases between.

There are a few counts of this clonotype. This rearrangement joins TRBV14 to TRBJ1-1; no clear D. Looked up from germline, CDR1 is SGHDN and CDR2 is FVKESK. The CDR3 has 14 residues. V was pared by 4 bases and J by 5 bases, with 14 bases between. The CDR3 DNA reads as TGTGCCAGCAGCCCGCTCCGGTCGGCGACTGAAGCTTTCTTT. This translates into CASSPLRSATEAFF.

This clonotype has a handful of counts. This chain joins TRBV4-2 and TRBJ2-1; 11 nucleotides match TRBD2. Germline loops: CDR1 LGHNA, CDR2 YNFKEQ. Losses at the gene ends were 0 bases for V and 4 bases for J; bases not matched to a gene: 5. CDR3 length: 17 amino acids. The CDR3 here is CASSQEIGTSGYNEQFF. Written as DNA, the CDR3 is TGTGCCAGCAGCCAAGAGATCGGGACTAGCGGTTACAATGAGCAGTTCTTC.

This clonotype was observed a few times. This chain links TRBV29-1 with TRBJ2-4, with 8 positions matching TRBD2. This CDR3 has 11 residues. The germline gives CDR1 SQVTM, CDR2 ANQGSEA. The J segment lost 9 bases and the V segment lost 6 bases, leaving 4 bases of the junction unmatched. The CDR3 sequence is CSVKREFIQYF. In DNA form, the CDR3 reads TGCAGCGTGAAGCGGGAGTTCATTCAGTACTTC.

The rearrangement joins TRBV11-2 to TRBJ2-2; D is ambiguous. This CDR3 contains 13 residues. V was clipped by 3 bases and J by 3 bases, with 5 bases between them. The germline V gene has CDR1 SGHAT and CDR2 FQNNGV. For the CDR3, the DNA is TGTGCCAGCAGCTTTGGGTACACCGGGGAGCTGTTTTTT. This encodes CASSFGYTGELFF.

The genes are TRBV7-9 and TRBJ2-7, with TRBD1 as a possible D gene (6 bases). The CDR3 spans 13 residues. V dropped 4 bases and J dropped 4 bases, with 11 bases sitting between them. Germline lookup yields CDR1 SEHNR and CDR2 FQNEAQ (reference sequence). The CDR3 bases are TGTGCCAGCAGCTCCAACAGGGTGTACGAGCAGTACTTC. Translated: CASSSNRVYEQYF.

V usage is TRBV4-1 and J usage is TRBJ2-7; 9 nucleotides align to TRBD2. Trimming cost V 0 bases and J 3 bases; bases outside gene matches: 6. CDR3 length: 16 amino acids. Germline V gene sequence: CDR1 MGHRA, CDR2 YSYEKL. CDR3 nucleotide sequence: TGCGCCAGCAGCCAAGACGGGCGGGAGGGCCTCTACGAGCAGTACTTC. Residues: CASSQDGREGLYEQYF.

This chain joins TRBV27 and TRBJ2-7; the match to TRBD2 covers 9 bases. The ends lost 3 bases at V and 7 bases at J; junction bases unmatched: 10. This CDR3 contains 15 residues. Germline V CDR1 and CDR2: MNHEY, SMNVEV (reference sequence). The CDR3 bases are TGTGCCAGCAGTTTCATTGGTAGCGGGAGTGGAGAGCAGTACTTC. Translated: CASSFIGSGSGEQYF.

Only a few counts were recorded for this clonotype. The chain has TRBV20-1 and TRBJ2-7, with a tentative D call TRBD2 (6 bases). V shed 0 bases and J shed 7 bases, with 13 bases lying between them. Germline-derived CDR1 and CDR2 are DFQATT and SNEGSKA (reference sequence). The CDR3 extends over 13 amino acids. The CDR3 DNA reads TGCAGTGCTAGAGATATACTAGCTGGTGAGCAGTACTTC. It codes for CSARDILAGEQYF.

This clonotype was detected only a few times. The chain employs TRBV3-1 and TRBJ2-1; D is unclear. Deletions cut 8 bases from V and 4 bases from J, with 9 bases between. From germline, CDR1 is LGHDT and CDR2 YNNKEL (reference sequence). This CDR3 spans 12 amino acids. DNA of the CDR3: TGTGCCAGCGGCACAGCGTACAATGAGCAGTTCTTC. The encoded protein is CASGTAYNEQFF.

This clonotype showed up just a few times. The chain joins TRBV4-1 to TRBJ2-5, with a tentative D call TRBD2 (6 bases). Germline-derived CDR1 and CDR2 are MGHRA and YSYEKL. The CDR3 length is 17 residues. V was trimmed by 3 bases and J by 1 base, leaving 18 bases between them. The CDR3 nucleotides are TGCGCCAGCAGCCATCCCGGCGGGGTTGCGGGCCAAGAGACCCAGTACTTC. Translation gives CASSHPGGVAGQETQYF.

The CDR3 DNA reads as TGTGCCAGCAGCGCCTCCCCTTCCAAAAACATTCAGTACTTC. Its protein is CASSASPSKNIQYF. The V call is TRBV9, the J call TRBJ2-4, with D unclear. There are 14 residues in the CDR3. V lost 3 bases, J lost 2 bases, and 9 bases lay in between. CDR1 is SGDLS, CDR2 YYNGEE, per germline.

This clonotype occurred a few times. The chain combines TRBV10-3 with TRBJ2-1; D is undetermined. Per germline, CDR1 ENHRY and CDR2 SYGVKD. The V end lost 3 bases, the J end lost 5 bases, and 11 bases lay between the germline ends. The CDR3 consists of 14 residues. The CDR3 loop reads CAISDHQGNNEQFF. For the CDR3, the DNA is TGTGCCATCAGTGACCATCAAGGGAACAATGAGCAGTTCTTC.

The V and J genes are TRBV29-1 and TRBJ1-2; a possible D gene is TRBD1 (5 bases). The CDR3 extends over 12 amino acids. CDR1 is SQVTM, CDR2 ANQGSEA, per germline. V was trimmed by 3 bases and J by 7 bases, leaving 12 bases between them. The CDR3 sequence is CSVEGPVGGYTF. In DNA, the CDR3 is TGCAGCGTTGAGGGGCCGGTCGGTGGCTACACCTTC.

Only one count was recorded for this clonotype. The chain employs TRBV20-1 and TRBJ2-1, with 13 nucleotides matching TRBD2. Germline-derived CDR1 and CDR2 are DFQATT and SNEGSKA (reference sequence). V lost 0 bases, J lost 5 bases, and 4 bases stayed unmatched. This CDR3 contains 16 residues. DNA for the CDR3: TGCAGTGCTAGAGATCAGGGACTAGCGGGGAACAATGAGCAGTTCTTC. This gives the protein CSARDQGLAGNNEQFF.

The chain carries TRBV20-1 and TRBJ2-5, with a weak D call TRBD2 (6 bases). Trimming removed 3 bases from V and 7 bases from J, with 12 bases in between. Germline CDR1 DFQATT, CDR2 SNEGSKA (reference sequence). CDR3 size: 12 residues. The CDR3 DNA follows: TGCAGTGCTAGGTTTGCGGGGCGGACCCAGTACTTC. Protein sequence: CSARFAGRTQYF.

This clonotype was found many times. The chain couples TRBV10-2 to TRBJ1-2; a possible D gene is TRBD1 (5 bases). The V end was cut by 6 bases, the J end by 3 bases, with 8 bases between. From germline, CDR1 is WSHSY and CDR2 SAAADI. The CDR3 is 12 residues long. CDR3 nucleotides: TGCGCCAGCAGAAGGGACGACTATGGCTACACCTTC. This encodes CASRRDDYGYTF.

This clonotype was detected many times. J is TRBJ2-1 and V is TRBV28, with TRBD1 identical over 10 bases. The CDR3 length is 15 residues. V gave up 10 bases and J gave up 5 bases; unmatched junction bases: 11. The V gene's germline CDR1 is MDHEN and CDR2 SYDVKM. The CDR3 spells CATSPGQGKDNEQFF. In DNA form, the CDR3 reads TGTGCCACCTCCCCGGGACAGGGGAAGGACAATGAGCAGTTCTTC.